The clone carrying this T cell receptor (beta chain) was seen more than once but under ten times. What it binds is unknown. This record comes from a study of early T cells in non-severe SARS-CoV-2 infection. Across the study: Investigators sequenced bulk RNA drawn from unsorted whole blood, and chains remained unpaired.

Individual cDNA molecules received unique molecular identifiers. Using its own MiXCR run on the 5' RACE reads, TCRdb lists one record per CDR3 protein. The sample includes 25,000 to 35,000 distinct CDR3 sequences, around 5% of them seen just once. Study results and caveats: Anti-spike CD8 responses were favored by VDJdb matching, which missed private and CD4 specificities.

The receptor was derived from an adult who was a healthcare worker with PCR-confirmed SARS-CoV-2 infection or an uninfected control (not recorded which). The sequencing sample was made of whole blood.

CDR3 DNA: TGTGCCAGCAGTGAAGGATTCAGAAACTACGAGCAGTACTTC. Translation gives CASSEGFRNYEQYF. The J gene is TRBJ2-7, the V gene TRBV25-1, with D uncertain. The CDR3 sequence is 14 residues long. Trimming took 2 bases from V and 3 from J, leaving 11 bases between them. CDR1 is MGHDK and CDR2 is SYGVNS in the germline V gene.